This TCR beta chain was identified during a study of blood T cell repertoires in COVID-19. Study-level information: From T cells, B-cell-depleted T cells, or PBMCs came the material, which was cDNA or gDNA.

This CDR3 spans 12 amino acids. CDR1 and CDR2 (germline): LGHDT, YNNKEL (reference sequence). Trimming cost V 7 bases and J 4 bases; bases outside gene matches: 3. Followed over time, Seattle patients had been enrolled while infection was active. Profiled with immunoSEQ multiplex PCR; TCRdb holds only in-frame clones, not every one. The sample yields 250,000 to 400,000 clones, roughly 88% seen once. The receptor comes from a woman aged 30 to 39 with COVID-19, enrolled during active disease. J is TRBJ2-5 and V is TRBV3-1 (or the pseudogene TRBV3-2); 7 positions match TRBD2. The specimen was peripheral blood. The CDR3 sequence: CASTASGETQYF. The CDR3 DNA is TGTGCCAGCACGGCTAGCGGAGAGACCCAGTACTTC.